The 19 T cell receptor beta chains listed next were all sequenced from one sample in a study of OX40 agonist ivuxolimab in advanced cancers. Repertoires were generated with immunoSEQ multiplex PCR, while TCRdb's copy carries only in-frame clones and drops some. There are tens of thousands of clones in the sample; about 84% occur only once, and 0.4% to 0.55% lies in the top ten. The source was CD4+ or CD8+ T cells sorted from blood, collected in a trial of the OX40 agonist ivuxolimab. The receptors stem from an adult with an advanced solid tumor such as melanoma, head and neck, liver or kidney cancer.

The chain couples TRBV12-5 to TRBJ1-3; D unresolved. The CDR3 has 14 residues. Trimming left V 1 base short and J 2 bases short, with 6 bases between. Germline loops: CDR1 LGHNT, CDR2 FRNRAP. CDR3 DNA sequence: TGTGCTAGTGGTTTGGGAGAAACTGGAAACACCATATATTTT. Protein sequence: CASGLGETGNTIYF.

The rearrangement uses TRBV9 and TRBJ2-4; TRBD2 agrees at 7 bases. Per the germline V gene, CDR1 is SGDLS and CDR2 is YYNGEE. CDR3 size: 15 residues. V trimming: 2 bases; J trimming: 0 bases; junction bases outside the gene matches: 2. The chain's CDR3 is CASSVGGLAKNIQYF. CDR3 DNA: TGTGCCAGCAGCGTCGGGGGGTTAGCCAAAAACATTCAGTACTTC.

This chain connects TRBV5-1 to TRBJ2-1; 15 bases are a match to TRBD2. CDR1 and CDR2 from the germline V gene are SGHRS and YFSETQ. Trimming took 0 bases from V and 9 from J; bases not matched to a gene: 4. The CDR3 covers 16 residues. In DNA, the CDR3 is TGCGCCAGCAGCTTGGGGACTAGCGGGAGGGTGAGTGAGCAGTTCTTC. Translating gives CASSLGTSGRVSEQFF.

This clone occurred once. The chain links TRBV9 to TRBJ2-4, with a tentative D call TRBD1 (6 bases). The CDR3 consists of 14 residues. V lost 3 bases to trimming and J lost 9 bases, with 16 bases between them. Germline V lookup: CDR1 SGDLS, CDR2 YYNGEE. CDR3 nucleotides: TGTGCCAGCAGCGCATCAGGGGTTGGAGGCATTCAGTACTTC. Protein product: CASSASGVGGIQYF. Complete variable domain (other parts from reference TRBV9 and TRBJ2-4): DSGVTQTPKHLITATGQRVTLRCSPRSGDLSVYWYQQSLDQGLQFLIQYYNGEERAKGNILERFSAQQFPDLHSELNLSSLELGDSALYFCASSASGVGGIQYFGAGTRLSVL.

The V and J genes are TRBV9 and TRBJ1-6; D is undetermined. The CDR3 has 14 amino acids. Germline lookup yields CDR1 SGDLS and CDR2 YYNGEE. Trimming took off 0 bases at V and 10 bases at J, with 11 bases between the two ends. DNA of the CDR3: TGTGCCAGCAGCGTAGTGGCGGGATGGTCACCCCTCCACTTT. It codes for CASSVVAGWSPLHF.

Details on this clone: The junction shows a germline mismatch at one end, possibly a read error. The chain combines TRBV5-8 with TRBJ1-1; D remains unclear. The CDR3 has 11 amino acids. Germline V CDR1 and CDR2: SGHTS, YDEGEE. Here the CDR3 DNA reads TGTGCCAGCAGCTTGGTATCAGCCCCCGACTTT. Translated, it gives CASSLVSAPDF.

The gene calls are TRBV14 and TRBJ2-5; tentatively, D is TRBD1 (5 bases). V dropped 4 bases and J dropped 4 bases, with 10 bases sitting between them. The length of the CDR3 is 13 residues. CDR1 is SGHDN and CDR2 is FVKESK in the germline V gene. The CDR3 bases are TGTGCCAGCAGCCGTAGACAGAGAGAGACCCAGTACTTC. Its translation: CASSRRQRETQYF.

In regard to this clone: Additional DNA sequences in this sample encode the identical CDR3. CDR3 in amino acids: CASSPPGQGGETQYF. The CDR3 DNA is TGCGCCAGCAGCCCCCCCGGACAGGGTGGGGAGACCCAGTACTTC. J is TRBJ2-5 and V is TRBV4-1, with 8 bases matching TRBD1. The germline V gene encodes CDR1 MGHRA and CDR2 YSYEKL. The CDR3 totals 15 residues. V shed 4 bases and J 5 bases; nucleotides not matched to a gene: 9.

V gene TRBV30 combines with J gene TRBJ2-6, with a weak D call TRBD1 (5 bases). Trimming cost V 6 bases and J 3 bases, with 15 bases left between them. CDR3 length: 15 amino acids. The V gene's germline CDR1 is GTSNPN and CDR2 SVGIG (reference sequence). CDR3 region: CACSQGTVGANVLTF. The CDR3 nucleotides are TGTGCCTGCTCTCAGGGAACAGTTGGGGCCAACGTCCTGACTTTC.

The V and J genes are TRBV27 and TRBJ2-1; a weak D match, TRBD2 (5 bases). Germline loops: CDR1 MNHEY, CDR2 SMNVEV (reference sequence). This CDR3 has 13 amino acids. Trimming took 6 bases from V and 10 from J, leaving 16 bases between them. The CDR3 nucleotides read TGTGCCAGCAGAACAGACGGGGTCGGGGAGCAGTTCTTC. This gives the protein CASRTDGVGEQFF.

The chain uses TRBV28 and TRBJ1-6, with D unresolved. The CDR3 is 13 amino acids. Germline lookup yields CDR1 MDHEN and CDR2 SYDVKM. Trimming took off 8 bases at V and 5 bases at J, with 10 bases between the two ends. The CDR3 region has the DNA TGTGCCAGCCGGGGAGGGAATAATTCACCCCTCCACTTT. Translation gives CASRGGNNSPLHF.

The V call is TRBV29-1, the J call TRBJ2-3; 7 positions match TRBD1. The CDR3 loop spans 14 amino acids. In germline, CDR1 is SQVTM, CDR2 ANQGSEA. Trimming took 7 bases from V and 6 from J; bases not matched to a gene: 13. The CDR3 loop reads CSGMIGTAGDTQYF. As DNA, the CDR3 is TGCAGCGGTATGATCGGGACAGCCGGGGATACGCAGTATTTT.

CDR3 loop: CASTQAPGTESYEQYV. CDR3 coding DNA: TGTGCCAGTACCCAAGCTCCCGGGACAGAATCCTACGAGCAGTACGTC. The chain couples TRBV19 to TRBJ2-7; 7 bases align to TRBD1. Germline CDR1 reads LNHDA; CDR2 reads SQIVND (reference sequence). Trimming at V came to 7 bases and at J to 1 base, leaving 13 bases not matched to a gene. The CDR3 is made up of 16 amino acids.

As regards this clone: The sample holds other DNA sequences that translate to the same CDR3. This chain joins TRBV7-9 and TRBJ1-1; TRBD1 matches at 7 bases. Germline V gives CDR1 SEHNR, CDR2 FQNEAQ (reference sequence). The CDR3 covers 15 residues. With 5 bases clipped from V and 1 base from J, the junction kept 7 bases outside the gene matches. CDR3 sequence reads: CASSPGTAKNTEAFF. For the CDR3, the DNA is TGTGCCAGCAGCCCAGGGACAGCTAAGAACACTGAAGCTTTCTTT.

The chain has TRBV30 and TRBJ2-7, with 12 bases that match TRBD2. CDR1 is GTSNPN, CDR2 SVGIG, per germline (reference sequence). The ends lost 4 bases at V and 4 bases at J; junction bases unmatched: 2. The CDR3 spans 13 residues. In DNA, the CDR3 is TGTGCCTGGACTAGCGGGAGGGGGTACGAGCAGTACTTC. This sequence encodes CAWTSGRGYEQYF.

The J gene is TRBJ1-1, the V gene TRBV14, with D maybe TRBD1 (6 bases). Per the germline V gene, CDR1 is SGHDN and CDR2 is FVKESK. V lost 2 bases, J lost 1 base, and 8 bases lay in between. This CDR3 region has 14 residues. The CDR3 loop is CASSQRQANTEAFF. The CDR3 DNA sequence: TGTGCCAGCAGCCAAAGACAGGCGAACACTGAAGCTTTCTTT.

The genes are TRBV5-6 and TRBJ1-6; the D is unclear. CDR1 is SGHDT, CDR2 YYEEEE, per germline. V was cut by 2 bases and J by 9 bases, with 6 bases left in between. The length of the CDR3 is 12 residues. The CDR3 DNA follows: TGTGCCAGCAGCTTCAGAGTTTCACCCCTCCACTTT. Translated, it gives CASSFRVSPLHF.

The V gene is TRBV5-1, the J gene TRBJ2-3; D may correspond to TRBD1 or TRBD2 (6 bases each). Looked up from germline, CDR1 is SGHRS and CDR2 is YFSETQ. The CDR3 loop spans 15 amino acids. V was pared by 1 base and J by 2 bases, with 11 bases between. The CDR3 DNA reads TGCGCCAGCAGCTTGTTCGGGGGCACCACAGATACGCAGTATTTT. Its protein is CASSLFGGTTDTQYF.

The chain links TRBV5-1 to TRBJ1-5, with D possibly being TRBD1 (6 bases). From germline, CDR1 is SGHRS and CDR2 YFSETQ. V was clipped by 0 bases and J by 6 bases, with 13 bases between them. This CDR3 spans 15 amino acids. The CDR3 region is CASSLAGAQSQPQHF. The CDR3 DNA follows: TGCGCCAGCAGCTTGGCGGGGGCGCAAAGTCAGCCCCAGCATTTT.